A single sample is the source of the 28 T cell receptor beta chains below, sequenced in a study of blood T cell repertoires in COVID-19. Sequenced by immunoSEQ multiplex PCR; TCRdb stores in-frame clones only, minus some. This table has 150,000 to 200,000 clones, 80% to 85% appearing once. The sequenced sample was PBMCs or T cells enriched from blood (not recorded which). The receptors were gathered from a man aged 65 to 79 who had been exposed to COVID-19.

The chain employs TRBV4-3 and TRBJ2-1; TRBD1 might be the D (6 bases). V was trimmed by 3 bases and J by 6 bases, leaving 6 bases between them. Germline loops: CDR1 LGHNA, CDR2 YSLEER. The CDR3 is 12 amino acids. CDR3 sequence reads: CASSHRGNEQFF. CDR3 DNA: TGCGCCAGCAGCCACAGGGGCAATGAGCAGTTCTTC.

The rearrangement links TRBV30 to TRBJ1-5, with a possible D match to TRBD1 (5 bases). V gave up 4 bases and J gave up 6 bases, with 13 bases separating them. The CDR3 runs to 13 residues. Germline V lookup: CDR1 GTSNPN, CDR2 SVGIG (reference sequence). The CDR3 coding sequence is TGTGCCTGGAAACGGGGGGATAGTCAGCCCCAGCATTTT. It encodes CAWKRGDSQPQHF.

In its sample, this clone was seen once. The J gene is TRBJ2-5, the V gene TRBV4-3; TRBD2 agrees at 10 bases. Germline assignment: CDR1 LGHNA and CDR2 YSLEER. This CDR3 has 17 residues. V gave up 2 bases and J gave up 4 bases; unmatched junction bases: 10. The CDR3 sequence: CASSQRNLAGEGETQYF. Written as DNA, the CDR3 is TGCGCCAGCAGCCAACGTAACCTAGCGGGAGAAGGAGAGACCCAGTACTTC.

The chain recombines TRBV29-1 with TRBJ2-1, with 9 bases fitting TRBD2. The germline CDR1 and CDR2 sequences are SQVTM and ANQGSEA. The junction had 6 bases not matched to a gene; V was cut back by 6 bases and J by 0 bases. This CDR3 is built from 15 residues. CDR3 protein: CSVGSGGSSYNEQFF. CDR3 coding DNA: TGCAGCGTGGGAAGCGGGGGGAGCTCCTACAATGAGCAGTTCTTC.

The chain uses TRBV11-2 and TRBJ1-2; 7 bases line up with TRBD1. After removal of 5 bases from V and 0 bases from J, the junction contained 3 bases not matched to a gene. Germline CDR1 is SGHAT and CDR2 is FQNNGV. The CDR3 is 14 residues long. The CDR3 coding sequence is TGTGCCAGCAGCCAAACAGGGGCTAACTATGGCTACACCTTC. Translating it yields CASSQTGANYGYTF.

The chain recombines TRBV5-5 with TRBJ1-2; weak D call: TRBD1 (6 bases). CDR1 SGHKS and CDR2 YYEKEE come from the germline V gene (reference sequence). Trimming removed 6 bases from V and 8 bases from J, with 17 bases in between. This CDR3 is 13 amino acids long. CDR3 sequence (DNA): TGTGCCAGCACCGATGACAGGCCTAAGGGCTACACCTTC. It encodes CASTDDRPKGYTF.

The V and J genes are TRBV19 and TRBJ1-1; the D is unclear. Trimming left V 7 bases short and J 1 base short, with 7 bases between. This CDR3 is 12 amino acids long. The germline V gene encodes CDR1 LNHDA and CDR2 SQIVND (reference sequence). Written as DNA, the CDR3 is TGTGCCAGTAATGAGAGGAACACTGAAGCTTTCTTT. Protein product: CASNERNTEAFF.

V and J are TRBV7-2 and TRBJ1-4; TRBD1 is a possible D gene (6 bases). Germline CDR1 reads SGHTA; CDR2 reads FQGNSA. V shed 8 bases and J shed 2 bases, with 12 bases lying between them. CDR3 length: 14 residues. CDR3 protein: CASQQGATNEKLFF. The CDR3 DNA sequence: TGTGCCAGCCAACAGGGAGCGACTAATGAAAAACTGTTTTTT.

The gene calls are TRBV7-9 and TRBJ1-3, with a weak D call TRBD1 (6 bases). With 6 bases removed from V and 2 bases from J, the gap between germline ends came to 14 bases. The CDR3 runs 15 residues. Looked up from germline, CDR1 is SEHNR and CDR2 is FQNEAQ (reference sequence). CDR3 coding DNA: TGTGCCAGCAGTCAAACAGGGAACCCTGGAAACACCATATATTTT. Translating gives CASSQTGNPGNTIYF. Complete variable domain (other parts from reference TRBV7-9 and TRBJ1-3): DTGVSQNPRHKITKRGQNVTFRCDPISEHNRLYWYRQTLGQGPEFLTYFQNEAQLEKSRLLSDRFSAERPKGSFSTLEIQRTEQGDSAMYLCASSQTGNPGNTIYFGEGSWLTVV.

The chain combines TRBV4-1 with TRBJ1-4, with 9 bases fitting TRBD1. The CDR3 has 14 amino acids. Trimming at V came to 5 bases and at J to 11 bases, leaving 9 bases not matched to a gene. Per germline, CDR1 MGHRA and CDR2 YSYEKL. The CDR3 nucleotides read TGCGCCAGCAGCTGGGACAGGGTAGAGGGTAAACTGTTTTTT. Its protein product is CASSWDRVEGKLFF.

This CDR3 is CASSQGSTSVADNEQFF. CDR3 coding DNA: TGTGCCAGCAGCCAAGGATCGACTAGCGTTGCGGACAATGAGCAGTTCTTC. The rearrangement joins TRBV3-1 (or the pseudogene TRBV3-2) to TRBJ2-1; 8 bases fit TRBD2. CDR1 is LGHDT, CDR2 YNNKEL, per germline (reference sequence). Germline trimming cut 1 base from V and 5 bases from J; bases unmatched to any gene: 10. This CDR3 is built from 17 residues.

This chain uses TRBV18 with TRBJ1-1; D is undetermined. The CDR3 is made up of 11 amino acids. V was pared by 1 base and J by 8 bases, with 5 bases between. Germline CDR1 reads KGHSH; CDR2 reads LQKENI. CDR3 nucleotide sequence: TGTGCCAGCTCACCACTGCAGGAAGCTTTCTTT. It yields the protein CASSPLQEAFF.

The rearrangement joins TRBV5-6 to TRBJ2-7, with 7 bases fitting TRBD2. V gave up 4 bases and J gave up 5 bases; unmatched junction bases: 9. Per the germline V gene, CDR1 is SGHDT and CDR2 is YYEEEE. This CDR3 region has 14 residues. CDR3 DNA: TGTGCCAGCAGCGAAGGGAAGGGAGGGGACGAGCAGTACTTC. Translating it yields CASSEGKGGDEQYF. The full variable domain, completed using reference TRBV5-6 and TRBJ2-7, is DAGVTQSPTHLIKTRGQQVTLRCSPKSGHDTVSWYQQALGQGPQFIFQYYEEEERQRGNFPDRFSGHQFPNYSSELNVNALLLGDSALYLCASSEGKGGDEQYFGPGTRLTVT.

V usage is TRBV28 and J usage is TRBJ1-1; no firm D call. CDR3 length equals 12 residues. Germline V gene data show CDR1 as MDHEN and CDR2 as SYDVKM. Trimming left V 3 bases short and J 8 bases short, with 10 bases between. DNA for the CDR3: TGTGCCAGCAGTTTGGCGACTGGAGAAGCTTTCTTT. Translation: CASSLATGEAFF.

V gene TRBV5-4 combines with J gene TRBJ2-7, with 8 bases aligning to TRBD2. The ends lost 0 bases at V and 0 bases at J; junction bases unmatched: 5. CDR1 SGHNT and CDR2 YYREEE come from the germline V gene (reference sequence). The length of the CDR3 is 16 residues. CDR3 protein: CASSLALAGNSYEQYF. The CDR3 bases are TGTGCCAGCAGCTTGGCCTTAGCGGGAAACTCCTACGAGCAGTACTTC. The full variable domain, completed using reference TRBV5-4 and TRBJ2-7, is ETGVTQSPTHLIKTRGQQVTLRCSSQSGHNTVSWYQQALGQGPQFIFQYYREEENGRGNFPPRFSGLQFPNYSSELNVNALELDDSALYLCASSLALAGNSYEQYFGPGTRLTVT.

The chain links TRBV7-8 to TRBJ1-6; D not certain. V lost 1 base, J lost 10 bases, and 17 bases lay in between. CDR3 length equals 16 residues. The germline V gene encodes CDR1 SGHVS and CDR2 FQNEAQ. This CDR3 reads CASSLVYAGIGSPLHF. In DNA, the CDR3 is TGTGCCAGCAGCTTAGTTTATGCCGGGATTGGGTCACCCCTCCACTTT.

The rearrangement links TRBV18 to TRBJ1-4, with TRBD1 matching 8 bases. The germline CDR1 and CDR2 sequences are KGHSH and LQKENI. The V segment lost 4 bases and the J segment 3 bases; nucleotides outside the gene matches: 7. This CDR3 has 16 amino acids. CDR3 amino acids: CASSQGQGSANEKLFF. CDR3 in DNA: TGTGCCAGCTCACAAGGACAGGGCTCGGCTAATGAAAAACTGTTTTTT.

This chain uses TRBV30 with TRBJ1-6; D gene uncertain. Between the trimmed V and J ends, which lost 3 bases and 7 bases, there was a span of 13 bases. Germline values: CDR1 GTSNPN, CDR2 SVGIG (reference sequence). This CDR3 is built from 14 residues. CDR3 amino acids: CAWRGRSGNSPLHF. DNA for the CDR3: TGTGCCTGGAGGGGCCGATCGGGGAATTCACCCCTCCACTTT.

This chain links TRBV6-5 with TRBJ2-2; D uncertain. The ends were cut back, 3 bases at V and 4 bases at J, with 12 bases in the middle. Germline CDR1 and CDR2: MNHEY and SVGAGI. This CDR3 region has 15 residues. The CDR3 nucleotides are TGTGCCAGCAGTTATGATCCAGCGCGCACCGGGGAGCTGTTTTTT. Translating it yields CASSYDPARTGELFF.

The chain joins TRBV5-1 to TRBJ2-1; 7 nucleotides agree with TRBD2. Germline V lookup: CDR1 SGHRS, CDR2 YFSETQ. V was clipped by 1 base and J by 3 bases; unmatched bases: 7. This CDR3 is 16 amino acids long. The CDR3 spells CASSLMASGVYNEQFF. The DNA for the CDR3 is TGCGCCAGCAGCTTGATGGCTAGCGGAGTCTACAATGAGCAGTTCTTC.

This clone was observed a few times. This chain uses TRBV11-3 with TRBJ1-3; D is undetermined. CDR1 and CDR2 (germline): SGHNT, YENEEA. V shed 5 bases and J shed 0 bases, with 8 bases lying between them. The CDR3 has 14 amino acids. Here the CDR3 reads CASSTTGSGNTIYF. CDR3 in DNA: TGTGCCAGCAGCACGACGGGCTCTGGAAACACCATATATTTT.

The chain joins TRBV29-1 to TRBJ2-1; weak D call: TRBD2 (6 bases). Germline loops: CDR1 SQVTM, CDR2 ANQGSEA. V lost 1 base and J 7 bases, leaving 11 bases between the germline ends. This CDR3 has 13 residues. CDR3 protein: CSVEGLASNEQFF. The CDR3 bases are TGCAGCGTTGAAGGCCTAGCGAGTAATGAGCAGTTCTTC.

This clone was seen a single time. This chain connects TRBV25-1 to TRBJ1-2; D unresolved. CDR1 MGHDK and CDR2 SYGVNS come from the germline V gene. This CDR3 is built from 15 residues. Trimming left V 3 bases short and J 1 base short, with 12 bases between. CDR3 residues: CASSDRGPLNYGYTF. The DNA of the CDR3 is TGTGCCAGCAGTGATCGCGGGCCTCTTAACTATGGCTACACCTTC.

The genes are TRBV7-6 and TRBJ2-5; 11 bases are shared with TRBD1. There are 16 residues in the CDR3. Trimming cost V 1 base and J 5 bases; bases outside gene matches: 6. The germline V gene encodes CDR1 SGHVS and CDR2 FNYEAQ. Here the CDR3 reads CASSLGTGGPIETQYF. In DNA, the CDR3 is TGTGCCAGCAGCTTAGGGACAGGGGGCCCCATCGAGACCCAGTACTTC.

This clone occurred once. The J gene is TRBJ1-5, the V gene TRBV24-1, with 7 nucleotides matching TRBD1. Germline loops: CDR1 KGHDR, CDR2 SFDVKD. The CDR3 is 16 residues long. Trimming removed 4 bases from V and 1 base from J; junction bases left unmatched: 6. The CDR3 bases are TGTGCCACCAGTGAACCAACAGGGGAGAGCAATCAGCCCCAGCATTTT. Translation: CATSEPTGESNQPQHF.

This sequence joins TRBV7-9 and TRBJ1-1, with D hard to call. CDR1 and CDR2 (germline): SEHNR, FQNEAQ (reference sequence). There are 14 residues in the CDR3. The V end lost 5 bases, the J end lost 3 bases, and 13 bases lay between the germline ends. The CDR3 DNA sequence: TGTGCCAGCAGCCCCTTGGAGGGCCACACTGAAGCTTTCTTT. Translation: CASSPLEGHTEAFF. The full variable domain, completed using reference TRBV7-9 and TRBJ1-1, is DTGVSQNPRHKITKRGQNVTFRCDPISEHNRLYWYRQTLGQGPEFLTYFQNEAQLEKSRLLSDRFSAERPKGSFSTLEIQRTEQGDSAMYLCASSPLEGHTEAFFGQGTRLTVV.

The chain is built from TRBV4-1 and TRBJ1-5; D might be TRBD1 (5 bases). The germline V and J ends were trimmed by 0 bases and 9 bases, with 15 bases remaining between them. Germline lookup yields CDR1 MGHRA and CDR2 YSYEKL. This CDR3 contains 15 residues. CDR3 bases: TGCGCCAGCAGCCAAGATGAGCAGGGAAAGCTGCCCCAGCATTTT. Translating gives CASSQDEQGKLPQHF.

The V and J genes are TRBV18 and TRBJ1-2, with D perhaps TRBD1 (5 bases). V was pared by 6 bases and J by 1 base, with 12 bases between. The CDR3 runs 14 residues. From germline, CDR1 is KGHSH and CDR2 LQKENI. The CDR3 sequence: CASSIQGLNYGYTF. The CDR3 region has the DNA TGTGCCAGCTCGATCCAGGGTCTTAACTATGGCTACACCTTC. Combining the CDR3 with reference TRBV18 and TRBJ1-2 gives the whole variable domain NAGVMQNPRHLVRRRGQEARLRCSPMKGHSHVYWYRQLPEEGLKFMVYLQKENIIDESGMPKERFSAEFPKEGPSILRIQQVVRGDSAAYFCASSIQGLNYGYTFGSGTRLTVV.